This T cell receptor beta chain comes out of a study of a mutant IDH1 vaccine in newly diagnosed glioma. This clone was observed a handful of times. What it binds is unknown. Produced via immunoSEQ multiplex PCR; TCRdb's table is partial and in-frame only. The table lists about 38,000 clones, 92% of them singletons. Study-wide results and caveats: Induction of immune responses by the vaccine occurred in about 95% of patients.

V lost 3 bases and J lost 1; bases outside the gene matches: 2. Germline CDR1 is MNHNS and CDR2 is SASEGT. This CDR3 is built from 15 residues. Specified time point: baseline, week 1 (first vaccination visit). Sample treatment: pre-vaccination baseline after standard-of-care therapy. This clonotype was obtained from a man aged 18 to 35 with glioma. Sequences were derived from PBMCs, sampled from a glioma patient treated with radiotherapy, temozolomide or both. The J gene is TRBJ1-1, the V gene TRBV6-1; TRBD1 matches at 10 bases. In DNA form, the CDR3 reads TGTGCCAGCAGTGATTGGACAGGGGGGAACACTGAAGCTTTCTTT. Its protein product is CASSDWTGGNTEAFF.